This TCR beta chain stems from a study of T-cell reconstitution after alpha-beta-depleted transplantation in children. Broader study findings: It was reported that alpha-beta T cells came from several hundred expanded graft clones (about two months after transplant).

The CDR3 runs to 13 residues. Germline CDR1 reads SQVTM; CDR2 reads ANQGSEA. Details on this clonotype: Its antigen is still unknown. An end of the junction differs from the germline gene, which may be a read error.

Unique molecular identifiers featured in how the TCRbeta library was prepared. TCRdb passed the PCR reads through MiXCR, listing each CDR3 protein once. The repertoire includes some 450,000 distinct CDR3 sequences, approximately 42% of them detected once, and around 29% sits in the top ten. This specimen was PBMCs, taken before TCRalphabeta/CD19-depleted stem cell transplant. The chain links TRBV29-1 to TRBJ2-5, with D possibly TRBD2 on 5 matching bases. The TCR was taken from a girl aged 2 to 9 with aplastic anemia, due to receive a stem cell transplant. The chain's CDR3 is CSVVSPDWETHYF. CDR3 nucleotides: TGCAGCGTTGTCTCCCCGGACTGGGAGACCCACTACTTC.